The rows below give T cell receptor beta chains drawn from one sample of a study of response to subunit inactivated influenza vaccine. Using its own MiXCR run on the RT-PCR reads, TCRdb lists one record per CDR3 protein. The top ten hold over 2.5% of the sample, which has approximately 520,000 distinct CDR3 sequences, about 17% seen once. The sample was CD4+ T cells sorted from PBMCs, taken less than 25 months after vaccination. The receptors were sampled from a man aged 45 to 75 who received an inactivated influenza vaccine. Both conserved end residues are part of each CDR3. D genes are given only for firm matches. Only some rows state a clone size, as once, few, many or a class for expanded clones.

-,TRBJ2-1,-,TRBV2,TGTGCCAGCTTTTTGAACAGGGATTTATACAATGAGCAGTTCTTC,CASFLNRDLYNEQFF
TRBD2,TRBJ2-1,many,TRBV14,TGTGCCAGCAGCCAAATAAGACTAGCGGGAGGCCCGAGCTCCTACAATGAGCAGTTCTTC,CASSQIRLAGGPSSYNEQFF
TRBD1,TRBJ2-7,-,TRBV28,TGTGCCAGCAGCCCGGGTGCACAGGGGACCCACGAGCAGTACTTC,CASSPGAQGTHEQYF
TRBD2,TRBJ2-1,few,TRBV12-3/TRBV12-4,TGTGCCAGCACTAGCGGCCGGGGTAACAATGAGCAGTTCTTC,CASTSGRGNNEQFF
-,TRBJ1-4,-,TRBV21-1,TGTGCCAGCAGCAGCCCCGAACCTACAGAGGGAACTAATGAAAAACTGTTTTTT,CASSSPEPTEGTNEKLFF
-,TRBJ1-4,-,TRBV28,TGTGCCAGCAGAACACGAGGGGGGGGATACGAAAAACTGTTTTTT,CASRTRGGGYEKLFF
-,TRBJ1-4,-,TRBV7-9,TGTGCCAGCAGCCAGACCCCGGTGGAGGAAAAACTGTTTTTT,CASSQTPVEEKLFF
TRBD2,TRBJ2-1,few,TRBV24-1,TGTGCCACCAGTGACTTAGCGGGAGGGCCGTTCAATGAGCAGTTCTTC,CATSDLAGGPFNEQFF
-,TRBJ1-1,-,TRBV5-1,TGCGCCAGCAGCAAGCCGAACAGCCTGAACACTGAAGCTTTCTTT,CASSKPNSLNTEAFF
-,TRBJ2-5,few,TRBV4-1,TGCGCCAGCAGCCAAGATCGCGGGACTCGTCAAGAGACCCAGTACTTC,CASSQDRGTRQETQYF
-,TRBJ2-3,many,TRBV19,TGTGCCAGTAGTCCCAACCTCCGCACAGGAACCACAGATACGCAGTATTTT,CASSPNLRTGTTDTQYF
-,TRBJ2-1,many,TRBV12-3/TRBV12-4,TGTGCCAGCAGCCGTGGAGGGACAGCGTACAATGAGCAGTTCTTC,CASSRGGTAYNEQFF
TRBD1,TRBJ1-4,few,TRBV4-2,TGTGCCAGCAGCCAAGTAACAGGGGAGGAAAAACTGTTTTTT,CASSQVTGEEKLFF
-,TRBJ1-2,few,TRBV20-1,TGCAGTGCACCAGGGCTGACAGAGAACCATGGCTACACCTTC,CSAPGLTENHGYTF
-,TRBJ1-6,few,TRBV2,TGTGCCAGGAGGCGGTATAATTCACCCCTCCACTTT,CARRRYNSPLHF
TRBD2,TRBJ2-1,-,TRBV29-1,TGCAGCGTTGCGAGCGCTAGCGGGAGAAATGAGCAGTTCTTC,CSVASASGRNEQFF
-,TRBJ2-1,-,TRBV4-1,TGCGCCAGCAGCTACCGGGCCCCAGGGGTGTTTAGGGGCAATGAGCAGTTCTTC,CASSYRAPGVFRGNEQFF
-,TRBJ1-1,few,TRBV20-1,TGCAGTGCTAGGGAGGACACCAAGGAAACTGAAGCTTTCTTT,CSAREDTKETEAFF
TRBD1,TRBJ2-1,few,TRBV6-5,TGTGCCAGCAGTTACTGGGTCGGACAGGACAATGAGCAGTTCTTC,CASSYWVGQDNEQFF
TRBD2,TRBJ2-1,many,TRBV10-3,TGTGCCATCAGTGAGTCATGGGGGAGGGATGAGCAGTTCTTC,CAISESWGRDEQFF
TRBD2,TRBJ2-3,-,TRBV3-1,TGTGCCAGCAGCCAAAAGCGGGGGGGCTCTGATACGCAGTATTTT,CASSQKRGGSDTQYF
TRBD2,TRBJ2-7,few,TRBV20-1,TGCAGTGCTATGCTAGCGGGACCCTCCTACGAGCAGTACTTC,CSAMLAGPSYEQYF
-,TRBJ2-7,-,TRBV25-1,TGTGCCAGCTCCCACTACTTTGAGCAGTACTTC,CASSHYFEQYF
TRBD1,TRBJ1-5,-,TRBV7-2,TGTGCCAGCAGCAAAATATCGGGACAGGGAGGGAATCAGCCCCAGCATTTT,CASSKISGQGGNQPQHF
-,TRBJ1-1,many,TRBV6-1,TGTGCCAGCTCCCTTCAGATGAACACTGAAGCTTTCTTT,CASSLQMNTEAFF
-,TRBJ2-4,-,TRBV2,TGTGCCAGCAGTGTACAGGGAGGCTTGGACATTCAGTACTTC,CASSVQGGLDIQYF
-,TRBJ2-2,few,TRBV28,TGTGCCAGCAGTTCAGTGGACACCCGTACCGGGGAGCTGTTTTTT,CASSSVDTRTGELFF
TRBD2,TRBJ2-5,few,TRBV20-1,TGCAGTGCTAGAGGACCTTTGAGCGGGGCCCAGTACTTC,CSARGPLSGAQYF
-,TRBJ2-7,few,TRBV5-5,TGTGCCAGCAGCTTTGATCCGGGTCCCTACGAGCAGTACTTC,CASSFDPGPYEQYF
-,TRBJ2-1,few,TRBV5-5,TGTGCCAGCAGCTTGACCACAGTTTGGTCCTACAATGAGCAGTTCTTC,CASSLTTVWSYNEQFF
-,TRBJ2-1,few,TRBV6-2/TRBV6-3,TGTGCCAGCAGTGGGGACTACAATGAGCAGTTCTTC,CASSGDYNEQFF
-,TRBJ1-3,many,TRBV10-3,TGTGCCATCGGTCATCCCGGAAACACCATATATTTT,CAIGHPGNTIYF
-,TRBJ2-7,few,TRBV29-1,TGCAGCGTTGCGGGAAACAGGGAAGAACATTCCTACGAGCAGTACTTC,CSVAGNREEHSYEQYF
TRBD1,TRBJ1-1,-,TRBV12-3/TRBV12-4,TGTGCCAGCACCCTACGGGGACAGATGAACACTGAAGCTTTCTTT,CASTLRGQMNTEAFF
-,TRBJ1-1,-,TRBV3-1,TGTGCCAGCAGCCAATCCAATTTTTGGAACACTGAAGCTTTCTTT,CASSQSNFWNTEAFF
-,TRBJ1-5,-,TRBV4-2,TGTGCCAGCAGCCAGACACCAACCGGGCAAAATCAGCCCCAGCATTTT,CASSQTPTGQNQPQHF
TRBD1,TRBJ2-2,few,TRBV4-2,TGTGCCAGCAGCCAAGTTCCGGGACAGGGGACCGGGGAGCTGTTTTTT,CASSQVPGQGTGELFF
-,TRBJ2-5,-,TRBV5-1,TGCGCCAGCAGCAACTACGAGACCCAGTACTTC,CASSNYETQYF
TRBD1,TRBJ2-7,few,TRBV20-1,TGCAGTGCTGAGACCGGGACAGGGGCCAACGAGCAGTACTTC,CSAETGTGANEQYF
TRBD2,TRBJ2-7,few,TRBV12-3/TRBV12-4,TGTGCCAGCAGTTTCCGGGGGGGCGCGGCCGAGCAGTACTTC,CASSFRGGAAEQYF
-,TRBJ2-7,few,TRBV7-2,TGTGCCAGCAGCTCGCAGACAGGAGGTGGCTACGAGCAGTACTTC,CASSSQTGGGYEQYF
-,TRBJ1-1,-,TRBV20-1,TGCAGTGCTACCGACCACGGCGGACAGACTGAAGCTTTCTTT,CSATDHGGQTEAFF
TRBD1,TRBJ2-5,-,TRBV7-9,TGTGCCAGCAGCCAAGAGGGACAGCAAGAGGCCCAGTACTTC,CASSQEGQQEAQYF
-,TRBJ1-4,-,TRBV4-3,TGCGCCAGCAGCCAAGGTGGACTCCTGGGGGAAAAACTGTTTTTT,CASSQGGLLGEKLFF
-,TRBJ2-2,few,TRBV6-1,TGTGCCAGCGGTCCGCGGCGGGAGCTGTTTTTT,CASGPRRELFF
-,TRBJ2-7,few,TRBV10-3,TGTGCCATCAGTGAACCGTCCCGGTCCTACGAGCAGTACTTC,CAISEPSRSYEQYF
TRBD1,TRBJ2-3,few,TRBV5-1,TGCGCCAGCAGCAAAGACAGGGCAAGCACAGATACGCAGTATTTT,CASSKDRASTDTQYF
-,TRBJ2-3,-,TRBV12-3/TRBV12-4,TGTGCCAGCAGTTTAGACCAGACCGTAGGTACGCAGTATTTT,CASSLDQTVGTQYF
-,TRBJ1-4,-,TRBV12-3/TRBV12-4,TGTGCCAGCAGTTTTTCGGCCCTGGCTCTTGAAAAACTGTTTTTT,CASSFSALALEKLFF
TRBD2,TRBJ2-1,-,TRBV5-1,TGCGCCAGCAGCGGACTAGCGGGGGGGCCTCATGAGCAGTTCTTC,CASSGLAGGPHEQFF
-,TRBJ2-2,few,TRBV6-2/TRBV6-3,TGTGCCAGCAGTCGGAGCGGCGGCACCGGGGAGCTGTTTTTT,CASSRSGGTGELFF